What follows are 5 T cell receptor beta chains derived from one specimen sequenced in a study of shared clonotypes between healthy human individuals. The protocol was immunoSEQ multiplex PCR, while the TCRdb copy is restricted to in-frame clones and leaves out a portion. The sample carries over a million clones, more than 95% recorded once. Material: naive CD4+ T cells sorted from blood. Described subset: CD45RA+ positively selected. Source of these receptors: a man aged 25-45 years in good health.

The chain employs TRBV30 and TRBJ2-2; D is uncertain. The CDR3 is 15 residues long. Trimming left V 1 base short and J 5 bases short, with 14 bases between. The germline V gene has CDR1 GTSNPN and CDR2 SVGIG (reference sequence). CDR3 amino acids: CAWSGLGISTGELFF. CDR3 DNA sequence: TGTGCCTGGAGTGGGTTGGGAATTAGTACCGGGGAGCTGTTTTTT.

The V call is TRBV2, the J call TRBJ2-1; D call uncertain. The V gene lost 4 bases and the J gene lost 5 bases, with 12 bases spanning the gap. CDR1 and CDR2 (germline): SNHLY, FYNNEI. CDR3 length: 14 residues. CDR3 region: CASSAQLPHNEQFF. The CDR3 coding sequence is TGTGCCAGCAGTGCACAGCTACCCCACAATGAGCAGTTCTTC.

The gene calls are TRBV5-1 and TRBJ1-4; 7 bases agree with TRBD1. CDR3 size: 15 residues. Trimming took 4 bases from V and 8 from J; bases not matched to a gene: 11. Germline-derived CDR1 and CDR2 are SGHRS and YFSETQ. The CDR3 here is CASSRDSQSGEKLFF. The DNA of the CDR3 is TGCGCCAGCAGCCGGGACAGCCAAAGCGGGGAAAAACTGTTTTTT.

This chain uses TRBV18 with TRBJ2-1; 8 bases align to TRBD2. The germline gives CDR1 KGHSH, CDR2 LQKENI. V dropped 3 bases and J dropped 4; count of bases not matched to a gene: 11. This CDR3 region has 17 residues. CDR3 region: CASSPVRLSGTYNEQFF. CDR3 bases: TGTGCCAGCTCACCTGTAAGGCTTAGCGGGACTTACAATGAGCAGTTCTTC.

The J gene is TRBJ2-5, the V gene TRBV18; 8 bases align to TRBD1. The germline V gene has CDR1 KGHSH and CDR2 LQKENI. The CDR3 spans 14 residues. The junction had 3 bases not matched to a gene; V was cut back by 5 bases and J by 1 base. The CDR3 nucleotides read TGTGCCAGCTCAACGACAGGGGCCCAAGAGACCCAGTACTTC. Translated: CASSTTGAQETQYF. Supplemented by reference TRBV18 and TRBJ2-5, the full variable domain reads NAGVMQNPRHLVRRRGQEARLRCSPMKGHSHVYWYRQLPEEGLKFMVYLQKENIIDESGMPKERFSAEFPKEGPSILRIQQVVRGDSAAYFCASSTTGAQETQYFGPGTRLLVL.